These T cell receptor beta chains were read from a single sample in a study of T-cell reconstitution after alpha-beta-depleted transplantation in children. One entry per CDR3 protein results from TCRdb running MiXCR on the PCR reads. The profile covers 240,000 or so distinct CDR3 sequences, with roughly 8% appearing a single time and less than 8% taken by the ten largest. Sequencing was performed on PBMCs, mostly from graft donor cells, taken 180 days after TCRalphabeta/CD19-depleted stem cell transplant. The receptors come from a male patient aged 10 to 17 who had a stem cell transplant for acute lymphoblastic leukemia, so the T cells may come from the graft donor. Each CDR3 is given with its conserved first and last residue. The order of the fields is J gene, V gene, CDR3 protein.

j_call: TRBJ2-5; v_call: TRBV20-1; cdr3_aa: CSGLAPLQETQYF
j_call: TRBJ1-2; v_call: TRBV7-2; cdr3_aa: CASSLGLNYGYTF
j_call: TRBJ2-2; v_call: TRBV3-1; cdr3_aa: CASSQELALSNTGELFF
j_call: TRBJ1-1; v_call: TRBV20-1; cdr3_aa: CSARDRSYTEAFF
j_call: TRBJ2-1; v_call: TRBV7-9; cdr3_aa: CASSRGTQGWSEQFF
j_call: TRBJ2-2; v_call: TRBV5-1; cdr3_aa: CASSRTGTSGGANTGELFF
j_call: TRBJ2-5; v_call: TRBV28; cdr3_aa: CASSLSLAGGPQETQYF
j_call: TRBJ2-3; v_call: TRBV27; cdr3_aa: CASRGSHPTDTQYF
j_call: TRBJ1-5; v_call: TRBV2; cdr3_aa: CASNPPGQPQHF
j_call: TRBJ2-1; v_call: TRBV7-3; cdr3_aa: CASSLAGAEQFF
j_call: TRBJ2-5; v_call: TRBV2; cdr3_aa: CASMAGARETQYF
j_call: TRBJ2-7; v_call: TRBV10-3; cdr3_aa: CAISESGREQYF
j_call: TRBJ1-1; v_call: TRBV11-3; cdr3_aa: CASSLGVRGQIMNTEAFF
j_call: TRBJ2-1; v_call: TRBV10-3; cdr3_aa: CAIGARGDYNEQFF
j_call: TRBJ2-3; v_call: TRBV4-1; cdr3_aa: CASSLLGEASQYF
j_call: TRBJ1-6; v_call: TRBV9; cdr3_aa: CASSVEAHGMGSPLHF
j_call: TRBJ2-7; v_call: TRBV6-1; cdr3_aa: CASSEVGWGNPSYEQYF
j_call: TRBJ2-2; v_call: TRBV20-1; cdr3_aa: CSAGLKNTGELFF
j_call: TRBJ1-4; v_call: TRBV12-3/TRBV12-4; cdr3_aa: CASRGQVATNEKLFF
j_call: TRBJ1-6; v_call: TRBV4-3; cdr3_aa: CASSQDQEWAPLHF
j_call: TRBJ1-2; v_call: TRBV2; cdr3_aa: CASSEAQAVYGYTF
j_call: TRBJ2-3; v_call: TRBV25-1; cdr3_aa: CASSELGGAITDTQYF
j_call: TRBJ2-2; v_call: TRBV11-2; cdr3_aa: CASSAYRGSDTGELFF
j_call: TRBJ1-2; v_call: TRBV6-5; cdr3_aa: CASSLQGRGYTF
j_call: TRBJ2-3; v_call: TRBV11-2; cdr3_aa: CASSWAGAPDTQYF